The subject of this entry is one TCR beta chain. Its antigen is currently unknown. Survey level was the resolution at which the v3.0 immunoSEQ assay ran. Using immunoSEQ multiplex PCR, the repertoire was profiled, and TCRdb retains in-frame clones only, with some absent. The data contain around 29,000 clones, about 93% of them singletons. With 4 bases removed from V and 0 bases from J, the gap between germline ends came to 7 bases. CDR1 is GTSNPN, CDR2 SVGIG, per germline (reference sequence). The CDR3 has 13 amino acids. The data stem from a study of long-term antiretroviral therapy in people with HIV. Notes on the study in general: HIV repertoire CDR3 lengths ranged less widely than those of controls.

The sequence derives from a woman in her thirties or forties with HIV. Sequencing was performed on unsorted PBMCs, taken roughly 6.5 years after starting antiretroviral therapy. The chain recombines TRBV30 with TRBJ1-3, with D perhaps matching TRBD1 (5 bases). The CDR3 protein is CAWTGNSGNTIYF. The CDR3 DNA reads as TGTGCCTGGACAGGGAACTCTGGAAACACCATATATTTT.